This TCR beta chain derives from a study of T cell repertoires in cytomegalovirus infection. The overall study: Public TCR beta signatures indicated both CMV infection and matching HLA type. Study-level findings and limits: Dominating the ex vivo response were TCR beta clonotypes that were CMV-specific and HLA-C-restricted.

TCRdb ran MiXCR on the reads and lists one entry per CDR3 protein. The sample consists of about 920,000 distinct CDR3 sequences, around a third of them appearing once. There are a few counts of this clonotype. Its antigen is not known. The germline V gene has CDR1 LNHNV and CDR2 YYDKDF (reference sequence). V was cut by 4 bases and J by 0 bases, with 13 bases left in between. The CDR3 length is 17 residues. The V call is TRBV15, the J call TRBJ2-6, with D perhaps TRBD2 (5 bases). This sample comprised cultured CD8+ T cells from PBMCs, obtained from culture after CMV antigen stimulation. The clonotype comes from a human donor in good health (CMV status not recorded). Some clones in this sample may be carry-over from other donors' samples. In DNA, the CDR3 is TGTGCCACCAGCATCGCGGGTGCCGACTCTGGGGCCAACGTCCTGACTTTC. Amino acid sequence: CATSIAGADSGANVLTF.